This TCR beta chain was captured by sequencing in a study of blood T cell repertoires in COVID-19. In the study overall: COVID-19 samples from acute and convalescent phases originated in the United States, Italy and Spain. In each case, the material was cDNA or gDNA derived from T cells, B-cell-depleted T cells, or PBMCs.

CDR1 and CDR2 (germline): SGHVS, FQNEAQ. The V segment lost 0 bases and the J segment 6 bases; nucleotides outside the gene matches: 13. The CDR3 contains 18 residues. Per the original data handling: Quantification of nucleated cells was approximated via reference gene primer amplification. The table came from immunoSEQ multiplex PCR; TCRdb's copy has only in-frame clones and leaves some out. The V and J calls and the clone size are those of that table, but D and trimming were determined from the DNA. Of tens of thousands of clones listed, around three quarters are singletons. V gene TRBV7-8 combines with J gene TRBJ2-4; 8 bases align to TRBD2. This clonotype was sampled from a man in his 70s with acute or convalescent COVID-19. The sequenced sample was peripheral blood. The DNA for the CDR3 is TGTGCCAGCAGCTTAGCGAGACGGGAGGGACTAGGTCGAAACATTCAGTACTTC. It specifies CASSLARREGLGRNIQYF.